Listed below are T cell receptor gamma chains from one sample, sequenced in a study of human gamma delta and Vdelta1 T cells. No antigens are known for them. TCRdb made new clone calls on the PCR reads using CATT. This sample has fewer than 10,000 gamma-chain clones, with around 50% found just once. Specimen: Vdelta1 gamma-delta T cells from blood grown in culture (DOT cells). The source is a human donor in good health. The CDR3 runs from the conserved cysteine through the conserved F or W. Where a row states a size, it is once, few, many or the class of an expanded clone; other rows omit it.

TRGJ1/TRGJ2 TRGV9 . TGTGCCTTGTGGGAGGCTTATTATTATAAGAAACTCTTT CALWEAYYYKKLF
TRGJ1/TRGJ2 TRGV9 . TGTGCCTTGTGGGAGTCGGGGACTTATTATAAGAAACTCTTT CALWESGTYYKKLF
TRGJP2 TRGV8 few TGTGCCACCTGGGATAAGGTCCGCGGTAGTGATTGGATCAAGACGTTT CATWDKVRGSDWIKTF
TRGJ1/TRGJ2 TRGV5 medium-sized TGTGCCACCTGGGACAGCCAGCCGAATTATTATAAGAAACTCTTT CATWDSQPNYYKKLF
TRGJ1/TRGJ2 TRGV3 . TGTGCCACCTGGGACAGGCTGTTGTATAAGAAACTCTTT CATWDRLLYKKLF
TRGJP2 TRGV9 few TGTGCCTTGTGGCTGAAGGGCAAGGTCAAGACGTTT CALWLKGKVKTF
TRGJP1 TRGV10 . TGTGCTGCGTGGGATTATTTGGCTTTTGCCACTGGTTGGTTCAAGATATTT CAAWDYLAFATGWFKIF
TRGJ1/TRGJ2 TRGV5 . TGTGCCACCTGGGACAGGGCCCCTAACGGTTATTATAAGAAACTCTTT CATWDRAPNGYYKKLF
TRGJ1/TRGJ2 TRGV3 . TGTGCCACCTGGGACACACCTGGGCCTTATAAGAAACTCTTT CATWDTPGPYKKLF
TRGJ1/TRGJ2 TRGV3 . TGTGCCACCTGGTCGCATTATTATAAGAAACTCTTT CATWSHYYKKLF
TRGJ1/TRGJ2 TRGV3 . TGTGCCACCTGGGACGGTTTGAGATATAAGAAACTCTTT CATWDGLRYKKLF
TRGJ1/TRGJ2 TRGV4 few TGTGCCACCTGGGATGCAACTAATTATAAGAAACTCTTT CATWDATNYKKLF
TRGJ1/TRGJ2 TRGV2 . TGTGCCACCTGGGACGCGCCCTATTATTATAAGAAACTCTTT CATWDAPYYYKKLF
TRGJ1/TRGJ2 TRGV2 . TGTGCCACCTGGGACGGGCACGCGGATGGAAAGAAACTCTTT CATWDGHADGKKLF
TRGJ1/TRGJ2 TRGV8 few TGTGCCACCTGGATTTATTATAAGAAACTCTTT CATWIYYKKLF
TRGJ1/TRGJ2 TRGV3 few TGTGCCACCTGGGACACCTATTATTATAAGAAACTCTTT CATWDTYYYKKLF
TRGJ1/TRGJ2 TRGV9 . TGTGCCTTGTGGGAGGTGTGTCATAAGAAACTCTTT CALWEVCHKKLF
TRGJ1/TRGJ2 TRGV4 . TGTGCCACCTGGGATGGTGGGTATTATAAGAAACTCTTT CATWDGGYYKKLF
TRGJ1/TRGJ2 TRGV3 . TGTGCCACCTGGGACAGTTATAAGAAACTCTTT CATWDSYKKLF
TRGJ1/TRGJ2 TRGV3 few TGTGCCACCTGGGATCGAGCGGATTATAAGAAACTCTTT CATWDRADYKKLF
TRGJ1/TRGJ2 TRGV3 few TGTGCCACCTGGGACCGAAATTATTATAAGAAACTCTTT CATWDRNYYKKLF
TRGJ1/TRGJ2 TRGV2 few TGTGCCACCTGGGACGGAAAAACCCGGGATTATAAGAAACTCTTT CATWDGKTRDYKKLF
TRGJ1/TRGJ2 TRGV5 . TGTGCCACCTGGGACGATCTATATTATAAGAAACTCTTT CATWDDLYYKKLF
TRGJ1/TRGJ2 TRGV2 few TGTGCCACCTGGGACGCCTATGGTTATAAGAAACTCTTT CATWDAYGYKKLF
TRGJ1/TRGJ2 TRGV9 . TGTGCCTTGTGGGCGATTTCGAATTATTATAAGAAACTCTTT CALWAISNYYKKLF
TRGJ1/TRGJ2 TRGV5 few TGTGCCACCTGGGGGGGGCGTTATTATAAGAAACTCTTT CATWGGRYYKKLF
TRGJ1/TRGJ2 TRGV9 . TGTGCCTTGTGGGAGGTGCTCGAGAAACTCTTT CALWEVLEKLF
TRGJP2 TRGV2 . TGTGCCACCTGGGACGGGCGGGGGAGTAGTGATTGGATCAAGACGTTT CATWDGRGSSDWIKTF
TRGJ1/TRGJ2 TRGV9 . TGTGCCTTGTGGGATAGGGAGAATTATTATAAGAAACTCTTT CALWDRENYYKKLF
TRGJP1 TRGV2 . TGTGCCACCTGGGACGGGCCGTCGGGTTGGTTCAAGATATTT CATWDGPSGWFKIF